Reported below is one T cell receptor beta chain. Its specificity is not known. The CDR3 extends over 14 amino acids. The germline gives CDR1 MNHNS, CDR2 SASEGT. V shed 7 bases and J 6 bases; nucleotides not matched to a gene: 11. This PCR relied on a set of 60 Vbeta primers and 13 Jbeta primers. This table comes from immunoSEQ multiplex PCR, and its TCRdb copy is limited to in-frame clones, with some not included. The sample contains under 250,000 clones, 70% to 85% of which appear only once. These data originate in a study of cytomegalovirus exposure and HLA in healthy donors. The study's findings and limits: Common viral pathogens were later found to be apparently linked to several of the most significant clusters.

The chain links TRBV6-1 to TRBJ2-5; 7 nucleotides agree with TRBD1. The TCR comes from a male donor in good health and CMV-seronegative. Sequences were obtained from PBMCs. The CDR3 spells CASTQNRGSKTQYF. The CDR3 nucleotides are TGTGCCAGCACACAGAACAGGGGTTCCAAGACCCAGTACTTC.